This TCR beta chain was retrieved from a study of radiotherapy plus CTLA-4 blockade in lung cancer. At the level of the study: Objective responses were recorded in 15% to 20% of patients, with disease control recorded in approximately 34%.

Between the trimmed V and J ends, which lost 6 bases and 5 bases, there was a span of 11 bases. The CDR3 extends over 13 amino acids. CDR1 is MNHEY, CDR2 SVGAGI, per germline. The study's findings and limits: Increased serum interferon-beta after radiation also reportedly predicted response strongly. Some TCR clones had been derived from tumors. These clones expanded in peripheral blood after radiotherapy plus ipilimumab.

Data came from immunoSEQ multiplex PCR; TCRdb stores just in-frame clones and leaves some out. The data hold some 62,000 clones, with 60% to 85% observed a single time. About this clone: Its antigen is still unknown.

The chain carries TRBV6-5 and TRBJ1-5; no clear D. This clonotype was sampled from a human donor with non-small cell lung cancer who had a complete response to radiotherapy plus ipilimumab. Material: peripheral blood, obtained from a patient treated with radiotherapy plus ipilimumab. CDR3 nucleotides: TGTGCCAGCAGGGATAGGTCTGATCAGCCCCAGCATTTT. It yields the protein CASRDRSDQPQHF.